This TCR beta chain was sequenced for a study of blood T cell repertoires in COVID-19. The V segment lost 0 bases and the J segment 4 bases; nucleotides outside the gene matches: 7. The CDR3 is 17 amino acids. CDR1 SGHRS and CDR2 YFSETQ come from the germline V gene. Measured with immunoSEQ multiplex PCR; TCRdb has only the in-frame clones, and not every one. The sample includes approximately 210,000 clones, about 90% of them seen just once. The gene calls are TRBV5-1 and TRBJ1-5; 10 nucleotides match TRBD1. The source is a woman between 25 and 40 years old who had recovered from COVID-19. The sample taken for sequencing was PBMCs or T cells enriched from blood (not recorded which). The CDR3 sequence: CASSLAPPGQGNQPQHF. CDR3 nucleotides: TGCGCCAGCAGCTTGGCCCCCCCGGGACAGGGGAATCAGCCCCAGCATTTT.